This TCR beta chain was identified in a study of cytomegalovirus exposure and HLA in healthy donors (TCRdb year 2017). Turning to the overall study: According to a later analysis, the roughly 130 validation repertoires were produced on the same platform as the 600 to 850 repertoires of the first cohort. The aim of the study was to test whether cataloging public T cell receptors could identify signatures of past pathogen exposure. High-throughput TCR immunosequencing, statistical association of individual TCRs with disease status, and machine learning were combined to predict cytomegalovirus infection status. In addition to the first cohort of approximately 670 subjects, a separate validation cohort of about 120 different subjects was used. Overall study results and their limits: A total of 150 or so TCR beta chains were listed by the study as associated with cytomegalovirus. Most TCR sequences were observed very rarely across donors, whereas some public TCRs were present in many individuals. A later analysis lacked HLA typing for the validation cohort, so it scored co-occurrence in that cohort across all 120 or so repertoires. In both the original and validation cohorts, the classifier was reported to diagnose cytomegalovirus status with high specificity and sensitivity. According to the authors, the approach could potentially be generalized to other disease states and immunological phenotypes. A later analysis found that TCRs clustered in the first cohort also tended to co-occur in the roughly 120 validation repertoires, with 94% of cluster scores above 0. A few of the identified cytomegalovirus-associated TCR beta chains were confirmed in vitro to be specific for cytomegalovirus antigens.

In regard to this clone: The antigen this receptor binds is unknown. Base qualities are not provided; no much larger clone lies one nucleotide away.

The donors belonged to the validation cohort of approximately 130 subjects, which was separate from the approximately 610-subject first cohort. From a lookup of the germline V gene, CDR1 and CDR2 are SGHDT and YYEEEE. There are 15 amino acids in the CDR3, from cysteine to phenylalanine inclusive. The entry retains the CDR3 DNA only, 45 bases that are in frame from base 1. At the junction V is shortened by 4 bases and J by 3 bases; bases outside the gene matches: 5. The library was produced with the immunoSEQ multiplex PCR assay. The paper's data handling went like this. A statistical classification framework was developed to diagnose cytomegalovirus status using the catalog of TCR beta chain sequences. TCRdb stores this immuneACCESS table with in-frame sequences only. Part of the clones is absent; in the studies checked, under half of the shortfall reflects unresolved V genes, and no reason is known for the rest. V and J calls plus clone size are reproduced from that table; the DNA served to infer D and trimming. Within this sample are about 330,000 clones, with roughly 87% of them counted one time only. The ten biggest clones cover roughly 1.2% of the sample.

Sequencing was done on a sample of PBMCs. The source of this sequence is a woman in her thirties in good health and CMV-seropositive. The chain is assembled from TRBV5-6 and TRBJ1-3; 9 junctional bases match TRBD1. The nucleotide sequence is given as TGTGCCAGCAGCACGGACAGGGGACTTGGAAACACCATATATTTT. It is translated as CASSTDRGLGNTIYF.